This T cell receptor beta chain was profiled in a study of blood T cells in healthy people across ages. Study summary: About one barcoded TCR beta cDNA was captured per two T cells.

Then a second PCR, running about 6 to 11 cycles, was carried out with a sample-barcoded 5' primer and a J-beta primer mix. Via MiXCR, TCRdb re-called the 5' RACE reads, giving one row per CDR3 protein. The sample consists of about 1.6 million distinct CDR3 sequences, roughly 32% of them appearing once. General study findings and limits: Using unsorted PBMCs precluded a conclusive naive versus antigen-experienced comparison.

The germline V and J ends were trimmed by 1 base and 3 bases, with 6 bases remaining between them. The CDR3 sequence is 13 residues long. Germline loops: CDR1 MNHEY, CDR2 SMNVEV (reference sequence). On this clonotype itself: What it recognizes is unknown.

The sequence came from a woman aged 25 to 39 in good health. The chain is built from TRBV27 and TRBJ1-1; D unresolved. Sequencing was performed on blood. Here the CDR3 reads CASSLYGHTEAFF. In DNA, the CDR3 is TGTGCCAGCAGTTTATACGGGCACACTGAAGCTTTCTTT.